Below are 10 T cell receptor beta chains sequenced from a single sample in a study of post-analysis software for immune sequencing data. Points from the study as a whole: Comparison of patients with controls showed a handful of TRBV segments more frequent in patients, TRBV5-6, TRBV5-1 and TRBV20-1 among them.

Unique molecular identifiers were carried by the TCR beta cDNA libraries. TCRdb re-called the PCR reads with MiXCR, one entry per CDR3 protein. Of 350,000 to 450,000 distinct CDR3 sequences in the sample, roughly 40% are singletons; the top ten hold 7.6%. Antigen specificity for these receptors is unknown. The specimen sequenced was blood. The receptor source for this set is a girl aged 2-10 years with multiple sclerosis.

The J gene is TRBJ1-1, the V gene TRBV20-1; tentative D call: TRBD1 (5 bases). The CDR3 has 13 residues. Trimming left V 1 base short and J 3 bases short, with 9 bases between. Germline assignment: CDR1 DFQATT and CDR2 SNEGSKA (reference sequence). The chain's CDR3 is CSARVQVDTEAFF. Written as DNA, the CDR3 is TGCAGTGCTAGAGTACAGGTAGACACTGAAGCTTTCTTT.

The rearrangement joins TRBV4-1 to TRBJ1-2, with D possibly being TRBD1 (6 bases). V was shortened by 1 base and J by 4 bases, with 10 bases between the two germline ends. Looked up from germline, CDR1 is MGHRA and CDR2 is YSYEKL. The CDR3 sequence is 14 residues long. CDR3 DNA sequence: TGCGCCAGCAGCCAAGCGGGGGGCAGCTATGGCTACACCTTC. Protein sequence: CASSQAGGSYGYTF.

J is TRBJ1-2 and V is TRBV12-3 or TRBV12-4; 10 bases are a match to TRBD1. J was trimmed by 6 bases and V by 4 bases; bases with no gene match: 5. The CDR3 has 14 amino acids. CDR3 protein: CASSWGTGANGYTF. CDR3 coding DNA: TGTGCCAGCAGTTGGGGGACAGGGGCGAATGGCTACACCTTC.

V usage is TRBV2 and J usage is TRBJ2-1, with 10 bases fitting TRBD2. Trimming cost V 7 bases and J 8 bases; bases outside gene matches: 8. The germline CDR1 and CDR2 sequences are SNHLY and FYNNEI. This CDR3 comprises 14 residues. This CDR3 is CASKLAGLGDEQFF. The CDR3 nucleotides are TGTGCCAGCAAACTAGCGGGGTTGGGGGATGAGCAGTTCTTC.

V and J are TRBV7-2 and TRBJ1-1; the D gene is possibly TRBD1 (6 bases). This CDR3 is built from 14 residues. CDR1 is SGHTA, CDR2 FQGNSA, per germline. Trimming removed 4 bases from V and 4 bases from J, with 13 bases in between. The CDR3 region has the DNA TGTGCCAGCAGCTCGTACAGGGACGGCACTGAAGCTTTCTTT. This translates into CASSSYRDGTEAFF.

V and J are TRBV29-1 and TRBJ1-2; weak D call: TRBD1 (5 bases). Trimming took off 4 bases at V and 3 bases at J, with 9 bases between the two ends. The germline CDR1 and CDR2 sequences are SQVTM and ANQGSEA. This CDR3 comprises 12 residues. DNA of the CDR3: TGCAGCGTTGGGGGGAACGACTATGGCTACACCTTC. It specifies CSVGGNDYGYTF. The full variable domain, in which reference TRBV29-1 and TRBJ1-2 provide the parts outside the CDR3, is SAVISQKPSRDICQRGTSLTIQCQVDSQVTMMFWYRQQPGQSLTLIATANQGSEATYESGFVIDKFPISRPNLTFSTLTVSNMSPEDSSIYLCSVGGNDYGYTFGSGTRLTVV.

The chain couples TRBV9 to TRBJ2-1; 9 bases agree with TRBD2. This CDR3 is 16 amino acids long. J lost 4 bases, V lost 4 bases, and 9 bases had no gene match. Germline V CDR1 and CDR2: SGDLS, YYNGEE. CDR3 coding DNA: TGTGCCAGCAGCCCCCGTCTAGCGGGGCCGTACAATGAGCAGTTCTTC. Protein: CASSPRLAGPYNEQFF.

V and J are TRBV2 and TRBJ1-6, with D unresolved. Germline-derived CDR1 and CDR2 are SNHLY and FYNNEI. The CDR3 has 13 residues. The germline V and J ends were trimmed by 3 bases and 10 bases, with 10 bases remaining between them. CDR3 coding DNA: TGTGCCAGCAGTGATCCCCCTGCATCACCCCTCCACTTT. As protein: CASSDPPASPLHF. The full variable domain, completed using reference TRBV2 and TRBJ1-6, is EPEVTQTPSHQVTQMGQEVILRCVPISNHLYFYWYRQILGQKVEFLVSFYNNEISEKSEIFDDQFSVERPDGSNFTLKIRSTKLEDSAMYFCASSDPPASPLHFGNGTRLTVT.

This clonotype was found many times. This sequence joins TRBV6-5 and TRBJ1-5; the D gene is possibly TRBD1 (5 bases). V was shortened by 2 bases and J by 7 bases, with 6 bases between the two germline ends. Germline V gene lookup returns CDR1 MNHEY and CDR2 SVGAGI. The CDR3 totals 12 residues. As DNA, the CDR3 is TGTGCCAGCAGTTACCCAGGGCAGCCCCAGCATTTT. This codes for CASSYPGQPQHF.

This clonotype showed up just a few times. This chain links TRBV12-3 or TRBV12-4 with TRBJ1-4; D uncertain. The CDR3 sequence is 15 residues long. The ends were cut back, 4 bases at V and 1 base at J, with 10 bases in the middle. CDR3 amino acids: CASSSYSKTNEKLFF. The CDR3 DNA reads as TGTGCCAGCAGTTCTTACAGTAAAACTAATGAAAAACTGTTTTTT.